Following are 3 T cell receptor beta chains from one sample sequenced in a study of T cell clusters in autoimmune cytopenias. TRB amplification used approximately 250 ng of peripheral blood genomic DNA. TRB was amplified by touch-down multiplex PCR, primer pools A and B combined. Following a re-call of the multiplex PCR reads, TCRdb has one entry per CDR3 protein and lacks DNA. The table for this sample gives some 11,000 distinct CDR3 sequences. This sample also appeared in a second study, on T cell repertoires in aging, cancer and after chemotherapy.

Input material: peripheral blood. All receptors derive from a human donor in good health.

This clonotype ranks as medium-sized in terms of frequency. This chain joins TRBV20-1 and TRBJ1-2. The CDR3 has 15 residues. Germline CDR1 is DFQATT and CDR2 is SNEGSKA (reference sequence). CDR3: CSARELRAANYGYTF.

The rearrangement joins TRBV12-3 or TRBV12-4 to TRBJ1-5. This CDR3 has 15 amino acids. The CDR3 reads CASSFGGPGNQPQHF.

This rearrangement joins TRBV4-1 to TRBJ2-7. The germline V gene encodes CDR1 MGHRA and CDR2 YSYEKL. The CDR3 is made up of 14 amino acids. The CDR3: CASSQALSSYEQYF.